Described below is a single T cell receptor (beta chain) sequence and its context. The record originates from a study of shared clonotypes between healthy human individuals. Memory CD4+ cells were the fraction left after CD45RA+ naive selection. Repertoires were generated with immunoSEQ multiplex PCR, while TCRdb's copy carries only in-frame clones and drops some. The table has about 2.3 million clones, less than 95% seen once; the top ten hold 0.37%. Germline V gene lookup returns CDR1 MNHNY and CDR2 SVGAGI (reference sequence). The V end lost 6 bases, the J end lost 4 bases, and 16 bases lay between the germline ends. The CDR3 sequence is 15 residues long.

The sequence was collected from a man younger than 35 in good health. Some clones in this sample may be carry-over from other donors' samples. The V and J genes are TRBV6-6 and TRBJ1-5; D unresolved. Sequencing was done on a sample of naive CD4+ T cells from PBMCs. The subset denotes: CD45RA+ positively selected. CDR3 nucleotide sequence: TGTGCCAGCAGCCCCCCGGCGCTGGGGAATCAGCCCCAGCATTTT. This sequence encodes CASSPPALGNQPQHF.